A selection of T cell receptor beta chains follows, all from one sample in a study of Ad26.COV2.S vaccination and SARS-CoV-2 variants. The table came from immunoSEQ multiplex PCR; TCRdb's copy has only in-frame clones and leaves some out. The table shows about 390,000 clones, with about nine tenths occurring only once. The material was peripheral blood, obtained in a trial of Ad26.COV2.S vaccine versus placebo. These receptors originate from a person aged 18-65 years who received the Ad26.COV2.S COVID-19 vaccine or a placebo. The CDR3 runs from the conserved cysteine through the conserved F or W. Fields, in order: D gene, clone size, V gene, J gene, CDR3 protein, CDR3 DNA. A D gene is named only where the DNA matches it firmly. Some rows have no size entry. The others give once, few or many, or a class for an expanded clone.

>.|.|TRBV3-1/TRBV3-2|TRBJ1-2
CASSQDRAYGYTF
TGTGCCAGCAGCCAAGACAGGGCGTATGGCTACACCTTC
>TRBD1|.|TRBV5-4|TRBJ2-2
CASSLARTGNTGELFF
TGTGCCAGCAGCCTGGCCAGGACAGGCAACACCGGGGAGCTGTTTTTT
>.|.|TRBV28|TRBJ1-1
CASRQRSNTEAFF
TGTGCCAGCAGACAAAGATCGAACACTGAAGCTTTCTTT
>TRBD1|.|TRBV19|TRBJ1-1
CASSKAGDSRETEAFF
TGTGCCAGTAGTAAGGCGGGGGACAGCCGTGAAACTGAAGCTTTCTTT
>.|.|TRBV10-3|TRBJ2-5
CAISEKNVETQYF
TGTGCCATCAGTGAGAAGAATGTGGAGACCCAGTACTTC
>.|.|TRBV5-8|TRBJ2-1
CASSFTGASYNEQFF
TGTGCCAGCAGCTTCACGGGGGCCTCCTACAATGAGCAGTTCTTC
>.|once|TRBV27|TRBJ2-5
CASSHGGGQSETQYF
TGTGCCAGCAGTCACGGTGGGGGGCAGTCGGAGACCCAGTACTTC
>TRBD1|once|TRBV6-6|TRBJ2-7
CASSLTGTGRYEQYF
TGTGCCAGCAGCCTAACCGGGACAGGGCGCTACGAGCAGTACTTC
>TRBD1|.|TRBV6-2/TRBV6-3|TRBJ2-7
CASSRQGARGHEQYF
TGTGCCAGCAGTAGACAGGGGGCGCGGGGCCACGAGCAGTACTTC
>.|.|TRBV7-9|TRBJ2-3
CASRQYGTDTQYF
TGTGCCAGCCGGCAGTATGGTACAGATACGCAGTATTTT
>TRBD2|.|TRBV27|TRBJ2-3
CASSELAPTDTQYF
TGTGCCAGCAGTGAACTAGCGCCCACAGATACGCAGTATTTT